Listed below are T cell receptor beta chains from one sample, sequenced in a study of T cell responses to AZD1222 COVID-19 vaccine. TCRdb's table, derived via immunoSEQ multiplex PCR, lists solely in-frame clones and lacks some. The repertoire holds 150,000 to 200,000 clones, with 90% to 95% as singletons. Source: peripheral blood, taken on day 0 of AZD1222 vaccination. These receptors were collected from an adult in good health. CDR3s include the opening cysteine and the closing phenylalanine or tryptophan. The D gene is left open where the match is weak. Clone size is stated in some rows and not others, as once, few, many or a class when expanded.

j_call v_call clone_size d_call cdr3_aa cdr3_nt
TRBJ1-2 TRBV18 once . CASSPRTDSYYGYTF TGTGCCAGCTCCCCCCGGACAGACTCCTACTATGGCTACACCTTC
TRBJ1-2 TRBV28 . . CASSSPTFGYGYTF TGTGCCAGCAGCTCACCTACATTTGGCTATGGCTACACCTTC
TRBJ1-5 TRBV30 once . CAWSVSTGLGNQPQHF TGTGCCTGGAGTGTAAGTACGGGTTTGGGCAATCAGCCCCAGCATTTT
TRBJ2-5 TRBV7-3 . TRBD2 CASSVSGSKETQYF TGTGCCAGCAGCGTTAGCGGGAGCAAGGAGACCCAGTACTTC
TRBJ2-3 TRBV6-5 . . CASSYSWVGTDTQYF TGTGCCAGCAGTTACAGTTGGGTTGGCACAGATACGCAGTATTTT
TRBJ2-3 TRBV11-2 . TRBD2 CASSFLAGGSDTQYF TGTGCCAGCAGCTTTCTAGCGGGAGGGTCAGATACGCAGTATTTT
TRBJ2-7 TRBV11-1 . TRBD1 CASSPGQGANEQYF TGTGCCAGCAGCCCGGGACAGGGGGCCAACGAGCAGTACTTC
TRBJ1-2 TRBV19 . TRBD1 CASSIDPRTGGIYGYTF TGTGCCAGTAGTATAGATCCTCGGACAGGGGGCATCTATGGCTACACCTTC
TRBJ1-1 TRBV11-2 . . CASTPGGANTEAFF TGTGCCAGCACCCCCGGAGGGGCCAACACTGAAGCTTTCTTT
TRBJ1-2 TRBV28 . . CASSFMEGISDGYTF TGTGCCAGCAGTTTTATGGAGGGTATTTCTGATGGCTACACCTTC
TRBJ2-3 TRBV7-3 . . CASSLFADTQYF TGTGCCAGCAGCTTATTCGCAGATACGCAGTATTTT
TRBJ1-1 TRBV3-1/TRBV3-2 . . CASSQARNSEAFF TGTGCCAGCAGCCAAGCAAGGAACAGTGAAGCTTTCTTT
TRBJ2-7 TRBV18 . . CASSPTERAGEQYF TGTGCCAGCTCACCAACGGAAAGGGCTGGGGAGCAGTACTTC
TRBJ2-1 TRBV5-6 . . CASSLNSGFRRNEQFF TGTGCCAGCAGCTTGAATTCCGGCTTCAGAAGAAATGAGCAGTTCTTC
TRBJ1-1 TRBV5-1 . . CASSKDRLNTEAFF TGCGCCAGCAGCAAAGACAGGCTGAACACTGAAGCTTTCTTT
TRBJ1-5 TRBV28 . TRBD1 CASSYRGSFQPQHF TGTGCCAGCAGTTACAGGGGTTCCTTTCAGCCCCAGCATTTT
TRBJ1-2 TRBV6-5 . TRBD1 CASSYSGTGAGYGYTF TGTGCCAGCAGTTACTCCGGGACAGGGGCTGGCTATGGCTACACCTTC
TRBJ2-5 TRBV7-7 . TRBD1 CASSSQPTGGGETQYF TGTGCCAGCAGCTCCCAACCAACAGGGGGCGGCGAGACCCAGTACTTC
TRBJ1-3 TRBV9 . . CASSVGNTGLFGNTIYF TGTGCCAGCAGCGTAGGTAATACAGGACTCTTCGGAAACACCATATATTTT
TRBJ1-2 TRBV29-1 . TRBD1 CSVATGGIGYTF TGCAGCGTGGCGACAGGGGGCATTGGCTACACCTTC
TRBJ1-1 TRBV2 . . CASNEQGGHTEAFF TGTGCCAGCAATGAGCAAGGGGGTCACACTGAAGCTTTCTTT
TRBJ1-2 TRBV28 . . CASTIRGGPRGYTF TGTGCCAGCACAATTCGGGGAGGTCCGCGTGGCTACACCTTC
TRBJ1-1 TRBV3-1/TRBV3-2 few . CASSQEAVPGGAEAFF TGTGCCAGCAGCCAAGAAGCCGTACCGGGGGGAGCTGAAGCTTTCTTT
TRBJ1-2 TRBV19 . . CASSDGPKYGYTF TGTGCCAGTAGCGACGGACCCAAATATGGCTACACCTTC
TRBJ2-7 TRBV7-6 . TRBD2 CASSLGTSGSKVYEQYF TGTGCCAGCAGCTTAGGGACTAGCGGCTCTAAAGTGTACGAGCAGTACTTC
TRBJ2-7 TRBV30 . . CAWSTGSYEQYF TGTGCCTGGAGTACAGGGTCCTACGAGCAGTACTTC
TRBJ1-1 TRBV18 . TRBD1 CASSLGQGGTEAFF TGTGCCAGCTCCCTGGGACAGGGGGGCACTGAAGCTTTCTTT
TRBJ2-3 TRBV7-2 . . CASSFLFGGGPRDTQYF TGTGCCAGCAGCTTTCTTTTTGGGGGGGGGCCCCGGGATACGCAGTATTTT
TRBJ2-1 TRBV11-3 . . CASSLEGSSYNEQFF TGTGCCAGCAGCTTAGAAGGGAGCTCCTACAATGAGCAGTTCTTC
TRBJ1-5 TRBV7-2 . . CASSPRGGNQPQHF TGTGCCAGCAGCCCGCGAGGTGGCAATCAGCCCCAGCATTTT
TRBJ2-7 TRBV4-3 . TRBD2 CASSQGKGGDEQYF TGCGCCAGCAGCCAAGGCAAGGGAGGGGACGAGCAGTACTTC
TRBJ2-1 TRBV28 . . CASSFISMVALGEQFF TGTGCCAGCAGTTTTATATCGATGGTAGCCCTGGGTGAGCAGTTCTTC
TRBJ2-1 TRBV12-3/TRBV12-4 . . CASTVKSYNEQFF TGTGCCAGCACGGTCAAGTCCTACAATGAGCAGTTCTTC
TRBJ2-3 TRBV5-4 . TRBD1 CASSLDRGLSTDTQYF TGTGCCAGCAGCTTAGACAGGGGGCTCAGCACAGATACGCAGTATTTT
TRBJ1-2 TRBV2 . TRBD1 CASVRDRPNYGYTF TGTGCCAGCGTAAGGGACAGGCCTAACTATGGCTACACCTTC
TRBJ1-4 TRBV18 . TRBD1 CASSPDRGRREIEKLFF TGTGCCAGCTCACCCGACAGGGGGAGAAGGGAAATCGAAAAACTGTTTTTT
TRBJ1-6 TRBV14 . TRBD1 CASSQGGDRGYSPLHF TGTGCCAGCAGCCAAGGCGGGGACAGGGGGTATTCACCCCTCCACTTT